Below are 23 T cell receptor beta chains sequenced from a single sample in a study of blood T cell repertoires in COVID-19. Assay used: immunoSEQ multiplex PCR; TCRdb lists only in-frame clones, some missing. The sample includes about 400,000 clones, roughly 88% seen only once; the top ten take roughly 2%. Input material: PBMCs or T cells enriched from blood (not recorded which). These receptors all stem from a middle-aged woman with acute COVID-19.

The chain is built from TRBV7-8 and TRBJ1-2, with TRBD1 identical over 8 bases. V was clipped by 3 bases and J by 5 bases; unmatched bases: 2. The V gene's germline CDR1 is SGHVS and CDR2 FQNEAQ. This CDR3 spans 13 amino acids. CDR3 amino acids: CASSLDREYGYTF. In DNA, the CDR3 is TGTGCCAGCAGCTTGGACAGGGAGTATGGCTACACCTTC. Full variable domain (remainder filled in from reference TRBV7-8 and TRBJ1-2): GAGVSQSPRYKVAKRGQDVALRCDPISGHVSLFWYQQALGQGPEFLTYFQNEAQLDKSGLPSDRFFAERPEGSVSTLKIQRTQQEDSAVYLCASSLDREYGYTFGSGTRLTVV.

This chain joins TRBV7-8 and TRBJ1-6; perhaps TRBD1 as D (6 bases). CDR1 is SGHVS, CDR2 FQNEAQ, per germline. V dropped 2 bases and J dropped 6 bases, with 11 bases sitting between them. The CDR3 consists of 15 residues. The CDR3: CASSLMTGGNSPLHF. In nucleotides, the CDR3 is TGTGCCAGCAGCTTAATGACAGGCGGTAATTCACCCCTCCACTTT.

CDR3 nucleotide sequence: TGTGCCAGTAGTATTATTGGAGGGACAGAAAATTCACCCCTCCACTTT. This codes for CASSIIGGTENSPLHF. The chain couples TRBV19 to TRBJ1-6; 7 bases are shared with TRBD1. CDR3 length equals 16 residues. V trimming: 3 bases; J trimming: 7 bases; junction bases outside the gene matches: 9. CDR1 is LNHDA, CDR2 SQIVND, per germline (reference sequence).

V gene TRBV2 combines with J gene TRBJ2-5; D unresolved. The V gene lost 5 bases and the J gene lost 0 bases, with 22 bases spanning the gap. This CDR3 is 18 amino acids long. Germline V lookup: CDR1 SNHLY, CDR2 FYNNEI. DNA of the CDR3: TGTGCCAGCAGTAGCAATCCAGTCATAACAGAAAACCAAGAGACCCAGTACTTC. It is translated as CASSSNPVITENQETQYF.

CDR3 DNA: TGTGCCTGGAGTGTACAGGGGATTAACTATGGCTACACCTTC. Its translation: CAWSVQGINYGYTF. V and J are TRBV30 and TRBJ1-2, with TRBD1 matching over 7 bases. V was pared by 0 bases and J by 1 base, with 2 bases of the junction left unmatched. This CDR3 is 14 amino acids long. Germline CDR1 and CDR2: GTSNPN and SVGIG (reference sequence).

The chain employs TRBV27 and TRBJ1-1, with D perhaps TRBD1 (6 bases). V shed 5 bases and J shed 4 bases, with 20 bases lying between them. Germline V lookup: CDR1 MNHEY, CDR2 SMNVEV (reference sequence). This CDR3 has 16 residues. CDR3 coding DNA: TGTGCCAGCAGTCCTTACCCTCCCGACAGGCTCACTGAAGCTTTCTTT. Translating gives CASSPYPPDRLTEAFF.

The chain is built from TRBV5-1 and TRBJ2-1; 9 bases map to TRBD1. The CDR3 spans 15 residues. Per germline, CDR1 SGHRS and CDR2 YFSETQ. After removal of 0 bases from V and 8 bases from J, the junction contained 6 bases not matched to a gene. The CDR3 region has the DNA TGCGCCAGCAGCTTGGGGGGACAGGGAAGGTATGAGCAGTTCTTC. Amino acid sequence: CASSLGGQGRYEQFF.

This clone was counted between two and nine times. The CDR3 DNA follows: TGTGCCATCAATAACAGGGAAGGGGAAGCTGAAGCTTTCTTT. Encoded protein: CAINNREGEAEAFF. The rearrangement links TRBV10-3 to TRBJ1-1, with D possibly TRBD1 on 6 matching bases. This CDR3 has 14 residues. V was clipped by 7 bases and J by 6 bases, with 18 bases between them. The germline V gene encodes CDR1 ENHRY and CDR2 SYGVKD.

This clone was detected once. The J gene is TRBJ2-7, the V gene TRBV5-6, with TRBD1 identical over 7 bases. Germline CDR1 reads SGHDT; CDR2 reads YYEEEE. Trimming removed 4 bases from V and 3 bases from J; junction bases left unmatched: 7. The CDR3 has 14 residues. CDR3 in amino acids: CASSLTTGYYEQYF. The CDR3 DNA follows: TGTGCCAGCAGCCTAACGACAGGGTACTACGAGCAGTACTTC.

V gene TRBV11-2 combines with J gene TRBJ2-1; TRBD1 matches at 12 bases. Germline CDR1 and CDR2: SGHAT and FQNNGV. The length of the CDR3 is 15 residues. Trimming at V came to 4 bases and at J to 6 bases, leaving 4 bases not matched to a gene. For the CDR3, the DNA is TGTGCCAGCAGCTCGTTGGGACAGGGGGCCAATGAGCAGTTCTTC. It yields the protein CASSSLGQGANEQFF.

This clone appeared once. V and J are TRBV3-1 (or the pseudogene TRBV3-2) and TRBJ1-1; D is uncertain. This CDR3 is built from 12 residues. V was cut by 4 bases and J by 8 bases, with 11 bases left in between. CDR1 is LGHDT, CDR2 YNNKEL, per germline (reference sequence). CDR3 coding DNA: TGTGCCAGCAGCCCTCGGAACAGAGAAGCTTTCTTT. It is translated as CASSPRNREAFF.

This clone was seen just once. CDR3 DNA: TGCGCCAGCAGCTTGTCAGGGGGTGGTAATTCACCCCTCCACTTT. It is translated as CASSLSGGGNSPLHF. This chain joins TRBV5-1 and TRBJ1-6, with 7 bases matching TRBD1. Germline CDR1 and CDR2: SGHRS and YFSETQ. J gave up 6 bases and V 1 base, and 4 bases lay outside the gene matches. The CDR3 length is 15 residues.

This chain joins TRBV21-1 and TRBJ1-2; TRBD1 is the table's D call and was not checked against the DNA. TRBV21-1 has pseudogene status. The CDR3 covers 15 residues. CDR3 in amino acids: CASSSDRVPLYGYTF. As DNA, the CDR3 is TGTGCCAGCAGCTCCGACAGGGTTCCACTCTATGGCTACACCTTC.

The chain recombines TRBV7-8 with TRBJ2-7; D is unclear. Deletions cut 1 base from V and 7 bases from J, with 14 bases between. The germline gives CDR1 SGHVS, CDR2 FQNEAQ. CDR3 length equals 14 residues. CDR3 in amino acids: CASSLDGGAREQYF. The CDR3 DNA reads TGTGCCAGCAGCTTAGATGGTGGCGCGCGGGAGCAGTACTTC.

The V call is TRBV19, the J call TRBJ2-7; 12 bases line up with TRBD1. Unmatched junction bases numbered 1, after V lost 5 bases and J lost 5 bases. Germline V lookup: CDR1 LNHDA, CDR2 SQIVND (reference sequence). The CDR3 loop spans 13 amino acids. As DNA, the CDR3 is TGTGCCAGTAGTTGGGACAGGGGGCACGAGCAGTACTTC. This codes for CASSWDRGHEQYF.

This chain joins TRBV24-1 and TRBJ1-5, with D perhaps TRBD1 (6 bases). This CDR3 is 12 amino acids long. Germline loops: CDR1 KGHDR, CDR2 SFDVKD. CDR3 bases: TGTCCCGGCCCAGGGGTGAATCAGCCCCAGCATTTT. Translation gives CPGPGVNQPQHF.

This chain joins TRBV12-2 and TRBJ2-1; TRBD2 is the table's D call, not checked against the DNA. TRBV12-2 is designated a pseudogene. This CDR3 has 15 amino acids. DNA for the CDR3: TGTGCAAGTCGCTTCCGACTAGCGGGGGGTGTTGAGCAGTTCTTC. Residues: CASRFRLAGGVEQFF.

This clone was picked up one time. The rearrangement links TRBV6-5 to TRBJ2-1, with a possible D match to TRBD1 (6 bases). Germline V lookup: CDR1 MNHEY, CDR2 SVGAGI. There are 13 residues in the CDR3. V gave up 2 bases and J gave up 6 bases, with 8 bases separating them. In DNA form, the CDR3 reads TGTGCCAGCAGTTACAACAGGGCCAATGAGCAGTTCTTC. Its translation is CASSYNRANEQFF.

The DNA of the CDR3 is TGTGCCAGTATGGCCGAGAACACTGAAGCTTTCTTT. Translated: CASMAENTEAFF. The V call is TRBV19, the J call TRBJ1-1; no reliable D call. V was shortened by 7 bases and J by 1 base, with 7 bases between the two germline ends. Germline CDR1 reads LNHDA; CDR2 reads SQIVND (reference sequence). There are 12 residues in the CDR3.

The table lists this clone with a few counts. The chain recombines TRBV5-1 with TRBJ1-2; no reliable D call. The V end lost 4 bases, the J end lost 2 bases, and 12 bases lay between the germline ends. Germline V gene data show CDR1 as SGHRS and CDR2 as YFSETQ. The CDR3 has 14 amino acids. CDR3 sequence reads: CASSPNTLNYGYTF. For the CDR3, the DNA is TGCGCCAGCAGCCCAAACACCCTGAACTATGGCTACACCTTC. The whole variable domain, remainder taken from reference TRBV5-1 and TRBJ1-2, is KAGVTQTPRYLIKTRGQQVTLSCSPISGHRSVSWYQQTPGQGLQFLFEYFSETQRNKGNFPGRFSGRQFSNSRSEMNVSTLELGDSALYLCASSPNTLNYGYTFGSGTRLTVV.

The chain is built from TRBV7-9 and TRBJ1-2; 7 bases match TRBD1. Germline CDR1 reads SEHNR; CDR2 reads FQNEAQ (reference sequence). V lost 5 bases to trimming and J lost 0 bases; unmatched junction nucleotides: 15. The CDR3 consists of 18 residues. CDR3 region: CASSPPFQDRRANYGYTF. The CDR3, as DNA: TGTGCCAGCAGCCCGCCCTTCCAGGACAGGCGCGCTAACTATGGCTACACCTTC.

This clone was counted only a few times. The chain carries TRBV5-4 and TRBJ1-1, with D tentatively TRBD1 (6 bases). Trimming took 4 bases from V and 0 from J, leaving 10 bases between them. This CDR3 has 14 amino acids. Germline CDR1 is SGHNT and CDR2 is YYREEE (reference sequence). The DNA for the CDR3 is TGTGCCAGCAGCGCCAGGGGTTTGAACACTGAAGCTTTCTTT. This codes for CASSARGLNTEAFF.

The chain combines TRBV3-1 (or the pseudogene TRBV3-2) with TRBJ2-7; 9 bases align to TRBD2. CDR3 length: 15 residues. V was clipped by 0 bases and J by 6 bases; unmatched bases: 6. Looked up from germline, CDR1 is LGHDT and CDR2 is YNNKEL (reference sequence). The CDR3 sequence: CASSQEYGLALEQYF. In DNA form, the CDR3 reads TGTGCCAGCAGCCAAGAGTACGGACTAGCGCTCGAGCAGTACTTC.